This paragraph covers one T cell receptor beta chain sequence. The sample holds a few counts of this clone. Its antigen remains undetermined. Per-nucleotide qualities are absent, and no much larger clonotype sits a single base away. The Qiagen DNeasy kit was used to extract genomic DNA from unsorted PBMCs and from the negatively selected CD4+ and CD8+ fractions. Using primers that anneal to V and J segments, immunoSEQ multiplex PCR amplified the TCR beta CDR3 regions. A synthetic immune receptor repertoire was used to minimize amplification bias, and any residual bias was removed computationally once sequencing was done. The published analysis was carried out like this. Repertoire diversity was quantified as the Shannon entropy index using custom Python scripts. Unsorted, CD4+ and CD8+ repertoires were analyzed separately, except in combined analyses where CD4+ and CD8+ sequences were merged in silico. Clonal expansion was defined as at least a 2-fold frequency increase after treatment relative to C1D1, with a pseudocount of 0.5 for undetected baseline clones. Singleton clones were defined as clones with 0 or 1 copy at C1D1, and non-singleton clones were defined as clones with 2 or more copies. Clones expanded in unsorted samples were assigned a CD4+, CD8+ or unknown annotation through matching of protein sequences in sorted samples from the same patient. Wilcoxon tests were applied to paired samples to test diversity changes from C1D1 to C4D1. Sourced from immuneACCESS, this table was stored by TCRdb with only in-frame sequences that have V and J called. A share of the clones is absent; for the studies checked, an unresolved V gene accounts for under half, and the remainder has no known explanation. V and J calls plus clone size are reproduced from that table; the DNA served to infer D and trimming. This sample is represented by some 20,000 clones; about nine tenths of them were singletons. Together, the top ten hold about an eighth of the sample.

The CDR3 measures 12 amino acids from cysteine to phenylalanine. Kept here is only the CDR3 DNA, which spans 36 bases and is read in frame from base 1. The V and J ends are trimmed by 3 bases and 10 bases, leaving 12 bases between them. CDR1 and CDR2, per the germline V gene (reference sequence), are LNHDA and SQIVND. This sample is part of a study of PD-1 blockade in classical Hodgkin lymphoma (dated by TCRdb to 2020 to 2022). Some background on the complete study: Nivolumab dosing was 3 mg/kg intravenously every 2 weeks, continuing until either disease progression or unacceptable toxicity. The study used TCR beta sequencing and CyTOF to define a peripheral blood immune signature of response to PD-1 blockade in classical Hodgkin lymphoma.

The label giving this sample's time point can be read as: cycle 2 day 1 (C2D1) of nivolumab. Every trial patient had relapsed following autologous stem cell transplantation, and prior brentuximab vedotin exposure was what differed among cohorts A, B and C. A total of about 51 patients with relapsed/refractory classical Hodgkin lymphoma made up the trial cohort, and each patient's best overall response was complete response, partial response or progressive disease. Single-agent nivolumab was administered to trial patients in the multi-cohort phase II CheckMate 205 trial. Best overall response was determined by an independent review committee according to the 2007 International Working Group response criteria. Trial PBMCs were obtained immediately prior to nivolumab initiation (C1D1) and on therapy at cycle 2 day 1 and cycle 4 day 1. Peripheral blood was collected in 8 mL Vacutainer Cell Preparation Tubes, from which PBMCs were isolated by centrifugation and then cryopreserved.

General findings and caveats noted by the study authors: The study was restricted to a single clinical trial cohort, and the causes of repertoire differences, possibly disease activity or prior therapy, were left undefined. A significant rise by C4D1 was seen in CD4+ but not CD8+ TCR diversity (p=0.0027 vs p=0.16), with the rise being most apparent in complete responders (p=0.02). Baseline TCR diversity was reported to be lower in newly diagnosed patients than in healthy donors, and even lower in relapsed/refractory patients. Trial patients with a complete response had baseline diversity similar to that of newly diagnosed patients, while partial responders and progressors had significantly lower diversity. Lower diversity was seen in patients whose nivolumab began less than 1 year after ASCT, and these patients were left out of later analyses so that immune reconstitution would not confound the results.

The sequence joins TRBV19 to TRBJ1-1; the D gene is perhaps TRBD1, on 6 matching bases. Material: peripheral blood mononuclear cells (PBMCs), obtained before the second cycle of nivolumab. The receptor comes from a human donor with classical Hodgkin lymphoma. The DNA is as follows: TGTGCCAGTAGTATGGGGGCCCAAGGAGCTTTCTTT. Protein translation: CASSMGAQGAFF.